A single sample is the source of the 21 T cell receptor beta chains below, sequenced in a study of OX40 agonist ivuxolimab in advanced cancers. Only in-frame clones appear in the TCRdb table, and some are missing; sequencing was by immunoSEQ multiplex PCR. The table records approximately 84,000 clones, approximately 94% of them present only once. The source was CD4+ or CD8+ T cells sorted from blood, collected in a trial of the OX40 agonist ivuxolimab. The source of these receptors is an adult with an advanced solid tumor such as melanoma, head and neck, liver or kidney cancer.

This chain connects TRBV27 to TRBJ1-2; no reliable D call. Trimming shortened V by 6 bases and J by 1 base, and 6 bases separated the two germline ends. In germline, CDR1 is MNHEY, CDR2 SMNVEV (reference sequence). The CDR3 loop spans 12 amino acids. DNA of the CDR3: TGTGCCAGCAGATCCGTTAACTATGGCTACACCTTC. It codes for CASRSVNYGYTF.

This clone came up a few times. The chain combines TRBV29-1 with TRBJ2-1; TRBD2 aligns across 11 bases. Germline trimming cut 5 bases from V and 3 bases from J; bases unmatched to any gene: 3. Germline lookup yields CDR1 SQVTM and CDR2 ANQGSEA. CDR3 length: 14 residues. For the CDR3, the DNA is TGCAGCGTTCAGGGACTAGCGGACTACAATGAGCAGTTCTTC. Amino acids: CSVQGLADYNEQFF.

V gene TRBV5-1 combines with J gene TRBJ1-1; D may be TRBD1 (6 bases). Looked up from germline, CDR1 is SGHRS and CDR2 is YFSETQ. V lost 4 bases, J lost 1 base, and 14 bases lay in between. CDR3 length: 15 residues. CDR3 nucleotide sequence: TGCGCCAGCAGCGCACCGGGACACCCGAACACTGAAGCTTTCTTT. Translated: CASSAPGHPNTEAFF.

The chain joins TRBV6-1 to TRBJ1-5; TRBD1 matches 7 bases. V gave up 8 bases and J gave up 4 bases; unmatched junction bases: 8. Germline loops: CDR1 MNHNS, CDR2 SASEGT. This CDR3 has 14 residues. The CDR3 region has the DNA TGTGCCAGCGGAAGTAACAGGGGTAATCAGCCCCAGCATTTT. This sequence encodes CASGSNRGNQPQHF.

This chain links TRBV30 with TRBJ1-6; D call uncertain. The CDR3 is 13 amino acids. Trimming took off 4 bases at V and 7 bases at J, with 11 bases between the two ends. CDR1 GTSNPN and CDR2 SVGIG come from the germline V gene (reference sequence). CDR3 nucleotides: TGTGCCTGGAAGCCAACGGGCAATTCACCCCTCCACTTT. Translating gives CAWKPTGNSPLHF.

The count of this clone is one. V gene TRBV27 combines with J gene TRBJ2-7; 9 nucleotides align to TRBD1. This CDR3 contains 12 residues. The trim removed 9 bases at V and 5 bases at J, leaving 5 bases unmatched. Per the germline V gene, CDR1 is MNHEY and CDR2 is SMNVEV (reference sequence). CDR3 bases: TGTGCCAGTAGGACAGGGGTTCACGAGCAGTACTTC. Residues: CASRTGVHEQYF.

This clone has only one observation. This chain uses TRBV20-1 with TRBJ1-1, with D unclear. Germline CDR1 is DFQATT and CDR2 is SNEGSKA (reference sequence). The length of the CDR3 is 11 residues. The ends were cut back, 0 bases at V and 4 bases at J, with 3 bases in the middle. CDR3 region: CSARDRTEAFF. CDR3 coding DNA: TGCAGTGCTAGAGATCGCACTGAAGCTTTCTTT.

The chain joins TRBV27 to TRBJ2-7, with unresolved D. Germline V gene data show CDR1 as MNHEY and CDR2 as SMNVEV (reference sequence). The CDR3 runs to 13 residues. V lost 5 bases and J lost 5, with 13 bases in between. DNA for the CDR3: TGTGCCAGCAGTCCTAACTGGGTTGACGAGCAGTACTTC. Amino acids: CASSPNWVDEQYF.

The rearrangement links TRBV7-2 to TRBJ1-2, with 7 bases identical to TRBD1. The length of the CDR3 is 15 residues. V lost 5 bases to trimming and J lost 3 bases; unmatched junction nucleotides: 9. Germline assignment: CDR1 SGHTA and CDR2 FQGNSA. CDR3 region: CASSPTLTGYYGYTF. As DNA, the CDR3 is TGTGCCAGCAGCCCCACCCTGACAGGGTACTATGGCTACACCTTC.

This clone has only a few counts. The V call is TRBV5-4, the J call TRBJ1-1; TRBD1 is a possible D gene (5 bases). Germline V gene data show CDR1 as SGHNT and CDR2 as YYREEE (reference sequence). The V end was cut by 2 bases, the J end by 0 bases, with 8 bases between. This CDR3 has 14 residues. In nucleotides, the CDR3 is TGTGCCAGCAGCTTTGTGGGGGTGAACACTGAAGCTTTCTTT. Translation gives CASSFVGVNTEAFF.

This clone was recorded a few times. The genes are TRBV15 and TRBJ1-2; 7 positions match TRBD1. Germline loops: CDR1 LNHNV, CDR2 YYDKDF (reference sequence). The CDR3 totals 13 residues. The V gene end was trimmed by 6 bases and the J gene end by 4 bases; junction bases not matched to a gene: 5. The CDR3 DNA is TGTGCCACCAGAGACAGGGAGGGCTATGGCTACACCTTC. Translating gives CATRDREGYGYTF. Using reference TRBV15 and TRBJ1-2 for the parts outside the CDR3, the full variable domain is DAMVIQNPRYQVTQFGKPVTLSCSQTLNHNVMYWYQQKSSQAPKLLFHYYDKDFNNEADTPDNFQSRRPNTSFCFLDIRSPGLGDTAMYLCATRDREGYGYTFGSGTRLTVV.

The chain uses TRBV27 and TRBJ2-3; D unclear. The CDR3 is 12 residues long. Germline CDR1 and CDR2: MNHEY and SMNVEV (reference sequence). The ends were cut back, 2 bases at V and 2 bases at J, with 2 bases in the middle. DNA for the CDR3: TGTGCCAGCAGTTTACCCACAGATACGCAGTATTTT. This gives the protein CASSLPTDTQYF.

This chain joins TRBV7-6 and TRBJ2-3; the D gene is possibly TRBD1 (6 bases). Trimming left V 5 bases short and J 5 bases short, with 17 bases between. There are 15 residues in the CDR3. The germline gives CDR1 SGHVS, CDR2 FNYEAQ. In DNA, the CDR3 is TGTGCCAGCAGCCCGAGAGGGGGAATTGGAGATACGCAGTATTTT. It is translated as CASSPRGGIGDTQYF. Together with reference TRBV7-6 and TRBJ2-3, the CDR3 gives the full variable domain: GAGVSQSPRYKVTKRGQDVALRCDPISGHVSLYWYRQALGQGPEFLTYFNYEAQQDKSGLPNDRFSAERPEGSISTLTIQRTEQRDSAMYRCASSPRGGIGDTQYFGPGTRLTVL.

The rearrangement uses TRBV7-9 and TRBJ2-1; D is uncertain. This CDR3 region has 14 residues. V was pared by 5 bases and J by 7 bases, with 15 bases between. From germline, CDR1 is SEHNR and CDR2 FQNEAQ (reference sequence). CDR3 DNA: TGTGCCAGCAGCCCACGTAGCAAATGGAATGAGCAGTTCTTC. Translating gives CASSPRSKWNEQFF. Together with reference TRBV7-9 and TRBJ2-1, the CDR3 gives the full variable domain: DTGVSQNPRHKITKRGQNVTFRCDPISEHNRLYWYRQTLGQGPEFLTYFQNEAQLEKSRLLSDRFSAERPKGSFSTLEIQRTEQGDSAMYLCASSPRSKWNEQFFGPGTRLTVL.

The chain recombines TRBV28 with TRBJ1-1; TRBD1 might be the D (5 bases). The V end lost 2 bases, the J end lost 4 bases, and 11 bases lay between the germline ends. CDR3 length equals 14 residues. The germline V gene has CDR1 MDHEN and CDR2 SYDVKM. DNA of the CDR3: TGTGCCAGCAGTTTAGGTGCGGGGCGCACTGAAGCTTTCTTT. It specifies CASSLGAGRTEAFF. The full variable domain, with the rest looked up from reference TRBV28 and TRBJ1-1, is DVKVTQSSRYLVKRTGEKVFLECVQDMDHENMFWYRQDPGLGLRLIYFSYDVKMKEKGDIPEGYSVSREKKERFSLILESASTNQTSMYLCASSLGAGRTEAFFGQGTRLTVV.

This clone was counted a single time. The rearrangement joins TRBV19 to TRBJ2-7; D unclear. The CDR3 extends over 17 amino acids. The germline V and J ends were trimmed by 0 bases and 2 bases, with 17 bases remaining between them. The germline V gene encodes CDR1 LNHDA and CDR2 SQIVND (reference sequence). This CDR3 reads CASSIDRAGATTYEQYF. The CDR3 DNA reads as TGTGCCAGTAGTATAGATCGGGCAGGCGCCACGACCTACGAGCAGTACTTC. Looking up the rest from reference TRBV19 and TRBJ2-7 gives the full variable domain: DGGITQSPKYLFRKEGQNVTLSCEQNLNHDAMYWYRQDPGQGLRLIYYSQIVNDFQKGDIAEGYSVSREKKESFPLTVTSAQKNPTAFYLCASSIDRAGATTYEQYFGPGTRLTVT.

The J gene is TRBJ2-7, the V gene TRBV9, with 10 bases aligning to TRBD2. The CDR3 runs 16 residues. J lost 1 base, V lost 4 bases, and 8 bases had no gene match. In germline, CDR1 is SGDLS, CDR2 YYNGEE. CDR3 coding DNA: TGTGCCAGCAGCCATCCATCTAGCGGGAGTTCCTACGAGCAGTACTTC. This sequence encodes CASSHPSSGSSYEQYF.

V gene TRBV10-1 combines with J gene TRBJ2-7; the D is unclear. Germline V gene sequence: CDR1 WNHNN, CDR2 SYGVQD (reference sequence). CDR3 size: 12 residues. Trimming removed 2 bases at V and 7 bases at J, with 9 bases between. CDR3 sequence reads: CASSEDLGEQYF. As DNA, the CDR3 is TGCGCCAGCAGTGAGGACTTGGGGGAGCAGTACTTC.

This chain joins TRBV25-1 and TRBJ2-1; 10 bases align to TRBD1. The V gene's germline CDR1 is MGHDK and CDR2 SYGVNS. This CDR3 is 15 amino acids long. V shed 6 bases, J shed 7 bases, and the junction held 9 bases outside the gene matches. CDR3 loop: CASRGGTGVVNEQFF. The DNA for the CDR3 is TGTGCCAGCAGAGGCGGGACAGGGGTGGTGAATGAGCAGTTCTTC.

The genes are TRBV27 and TRBJ2-1; 8 bases are shared with TRBD2. V shed 6 bases, J shed 7 bases, and the junction held 17 bases outside the gene matches. The length of the CDR3 is 17 residues. The germline V gene has CDR1 MNHEY and CDR2 SMNVEV (reference sequence). For the CDR3, the DNA is TGTGCCAGCAGGCATAGCGGGGAGATCCCGAGATTGAATGAGCAGTTCTTC. Encoded protein: CASRHSGEIPRLNEQFF.

The chain links TRBV28 to TRBJ1-1; no firm D call. Trimming stripped 5 bases from V and 8 bases from J, with 6 bases between. Germline V gene sequence: CDR1 MDHEN, CDR2 SYDVKM. The CDR3 length is 10 residues. As DNA, the CDR3 is TGTGCCAGCAGTATGGGAGAAGCTTTCTTT. It translates to CASSMGEAFF. The full variable domain, with the rest looked up from reference TRBV28 and TRBJ1-1, is DVKVTQSSRYLVKRTGEKVFLECVQDMDHENMFWYRQDPGLGLRLIYFSYDVKMKEKGDIPEGYSVSREKKERFSLILESASTNQTSMYLCASSMGEAFFGQGTRLTVV.